This T cell receptor beta chain was sequenced in a study of cytomegalovirus exposure and HLA in healthy donors. Study conclusions and caveats: It was reported that TCR beta sequences correctly inferred the HLA-A and HLA-B alleles for most subjects.

A note on this clone: Its antigen is not identified.

Regarding donors, all were healthy bone marrow donors. This CDR3 is 15 amino acids long. Germline CDR1 reads SGHVS; CDR2 reads FNYEAQ. Trimming shortened V by 1 base and J by 6 bases, and 12 bases separated the two germline ends. Primers for the PCR totalled 60 Vbeta and 13 Jbeta. TCRdb's copy holds only in-frame clones and misses some; the assay was immunoSEQ multiplex PCR. The sample lists some 90,000 clones, about four fifths occurring once. Material: PBMCs. This TCR was sampled from a female donor in good health and CMV-seropositive. The chain recombines TRBV7-6 with TRBJ2-2, with D possibly TRBD1 on 5 matching bases. The CDR3 spells CASSLEARVAGELFF. CDR3 sequence (DNA): TGTGCCAGCAGCTTAGAAGCCAGGGTAGCCGGGGAGCTGTTTTTT.